This T cell receptor (beta chain) was identified in a study of blood T cell repertoires in COVID-19. Study details: T cells, B-cell-depleted T cells, or PBMCs supplied cDNA or gDNA.

CDR1 SQVTM and CDR2 ANQGSEA come from the germline V gene. This CDR3 spans 13 amino acids. The J segment lost 2 bases and the V segment lost 7 bases, leaving 5 bases of the junction unmatched. Authors' analysis steps: From reference gene primer amplification, estimates of nucleated cell counts were derived. Sequencing used immunoSEQ multiplex PCR; TCRdb keeps in-frame clones, though not all of them. Clone size and V and J calls were adopted from that table, with D and trimming inferred from the DNA. The sample contains 200,000 to 300,000 clones, approximately 86% of which appear only once. Sequencing used peripheral blood. The V call is TRBV29-1, the J call TRBJ2-5, with 9 positions matching TRBD1. This TCR derives from a young man with active or convalescent COVID-19. The CDR3 loop reads CSGKQGAQETQYF. The CDR3 DNA sequence: TGCAGCGGAAAACAGGGGGCTCAAGAGACCCAGTACTTC.